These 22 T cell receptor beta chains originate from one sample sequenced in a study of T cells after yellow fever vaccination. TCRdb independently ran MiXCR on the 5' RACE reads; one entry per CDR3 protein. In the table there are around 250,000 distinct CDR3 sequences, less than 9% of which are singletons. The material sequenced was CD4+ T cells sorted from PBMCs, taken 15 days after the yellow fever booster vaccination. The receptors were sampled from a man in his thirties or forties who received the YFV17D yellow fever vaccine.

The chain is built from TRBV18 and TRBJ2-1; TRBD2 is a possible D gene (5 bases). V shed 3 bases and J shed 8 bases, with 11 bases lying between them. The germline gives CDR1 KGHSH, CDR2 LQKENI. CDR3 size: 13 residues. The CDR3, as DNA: TGTGCCAGCTCACCCCAGCAGGAGGATGAGCAGTTCTTC. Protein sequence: CASSPQQEDEQFF. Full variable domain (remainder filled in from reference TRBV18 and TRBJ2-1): NAGVMQNPRHLVRRRGQEARLRCSPMKGHSHVYWYRQLPEEGLKFMVYLQKENIIDESGMPKERFSAEFPKEGPSILRIQQVVRGDSAAYFCASSPQQEDEQFFGPGTRLTVL.

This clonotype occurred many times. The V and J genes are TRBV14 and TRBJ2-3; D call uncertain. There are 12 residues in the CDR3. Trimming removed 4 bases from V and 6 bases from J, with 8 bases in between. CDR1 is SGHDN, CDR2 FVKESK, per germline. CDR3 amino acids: CASSLGSDTQYF. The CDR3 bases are TGTGCCAGCAGCCTCGGATCTGATACGCAGTATTTT.

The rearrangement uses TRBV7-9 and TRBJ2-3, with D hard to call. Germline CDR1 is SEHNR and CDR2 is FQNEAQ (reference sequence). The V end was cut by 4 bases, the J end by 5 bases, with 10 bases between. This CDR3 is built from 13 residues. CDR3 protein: CASSSTERDTQYF. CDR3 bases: TGTGCCAGCAGCTCCACCGAGCGAGATACGCAGTATTTT.

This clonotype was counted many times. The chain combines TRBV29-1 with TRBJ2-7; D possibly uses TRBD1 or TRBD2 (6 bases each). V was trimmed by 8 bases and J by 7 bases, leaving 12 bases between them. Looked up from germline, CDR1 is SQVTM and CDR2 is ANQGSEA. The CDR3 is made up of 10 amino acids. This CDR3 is CSPQGREQYF. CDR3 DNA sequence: TGCAGCCCCCAGGGGAGGGAGCAGTACTTC.

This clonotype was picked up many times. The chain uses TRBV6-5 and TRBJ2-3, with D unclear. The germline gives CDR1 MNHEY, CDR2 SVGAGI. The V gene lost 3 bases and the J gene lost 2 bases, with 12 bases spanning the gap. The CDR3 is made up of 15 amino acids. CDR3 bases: TGTGCCAGCAGTTATCTGGGTACTTCCACAGATACGCAGTATTTT. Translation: CASSYLGTSTDTQYF.

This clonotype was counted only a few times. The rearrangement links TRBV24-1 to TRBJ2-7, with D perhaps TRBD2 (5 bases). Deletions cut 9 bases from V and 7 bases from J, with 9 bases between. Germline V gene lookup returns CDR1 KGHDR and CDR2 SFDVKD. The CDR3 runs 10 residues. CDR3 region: CATRTREQYF. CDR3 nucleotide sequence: TGTGCCACCCGTACTAGGGAGCAGTACTTC.

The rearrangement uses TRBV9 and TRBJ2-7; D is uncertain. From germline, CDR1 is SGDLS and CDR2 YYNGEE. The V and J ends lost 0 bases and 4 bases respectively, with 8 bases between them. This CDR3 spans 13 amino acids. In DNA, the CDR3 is TGTGCCAGCAGCGTAGATGCCGGGTACGAGCAGTACTTC. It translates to CASSVDAGYEQYF.

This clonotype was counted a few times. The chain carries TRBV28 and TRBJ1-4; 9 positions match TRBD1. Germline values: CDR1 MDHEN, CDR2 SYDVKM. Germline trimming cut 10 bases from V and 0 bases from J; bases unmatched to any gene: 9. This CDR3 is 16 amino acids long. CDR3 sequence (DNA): TGTGCCACCACGGGACAGGGTGGTTCAACTAATGAAAAACTGTTTTTT. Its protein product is CATTGQGGSTNEKLFF.

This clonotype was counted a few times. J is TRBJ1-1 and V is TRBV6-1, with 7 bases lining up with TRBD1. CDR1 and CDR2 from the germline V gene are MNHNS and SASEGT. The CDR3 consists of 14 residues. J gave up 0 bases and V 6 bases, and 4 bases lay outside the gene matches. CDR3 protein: CASRGTVLNTEAFF. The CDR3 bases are TGTGCCAGCAGGGGGACAGTTCTGAACACTGAAGCTTTCTTT.

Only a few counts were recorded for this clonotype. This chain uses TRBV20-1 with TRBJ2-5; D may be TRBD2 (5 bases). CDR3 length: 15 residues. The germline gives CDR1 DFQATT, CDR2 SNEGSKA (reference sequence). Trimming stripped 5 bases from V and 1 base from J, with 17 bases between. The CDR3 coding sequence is TGCAGTGCTGGACGAGGGTTACTCTTCCAAGAGACCCAGTACTTC. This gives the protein CSAGRGLLFQETQYF.

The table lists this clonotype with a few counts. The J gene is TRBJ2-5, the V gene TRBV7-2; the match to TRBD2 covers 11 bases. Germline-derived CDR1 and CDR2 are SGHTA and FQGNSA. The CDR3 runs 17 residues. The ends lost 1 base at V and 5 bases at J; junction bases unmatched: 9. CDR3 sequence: CASSLGLAGGPVETQYF. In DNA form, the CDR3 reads TGTGCCAGCAGCTTAGGCTTAGCGGGAGGGCCAGTTGAGACCCAGTACTTC. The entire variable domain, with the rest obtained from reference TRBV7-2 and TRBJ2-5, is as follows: GAGVSQSPSNKVTEKGKDVELRCDPISGHTALYWYRQSLGQGLEFLIYFQGNSAPDKSGLPSDRFSAERTGGSVSTLTIQRTQQEDSAVYLCASSLGLAGGPVETQYFGPGTRLLVL.

The CDR3, as DNA: TGCAGTGCTGTCACCGGGACAGCAGATCAGCCCCAGCATTTT. As protein: CSAVTGTADQPQHF. This sequence joins TRBV20-1 and TRBJ1-5; 7 nucleotides line up with TRBD1. CDR1 and CDR2 from the germline V gene are DFQATT and SNEGSKA (reference sequence). With 5 bases clipped from V and 5 bases from J, the junction kept 9 bases outside the gene matches. The length of the CDR3 is 14 residues.

CDR3 sequence (DNA): TGTGCCATAAGACTGGACCACTCAGTATACAATGAGCAGTTCTTC. Residues: CAIRLDHSVYNEQFF. The chain combines TRBV12-3 or TRBV12-4 with TRBJ2-1, with no clear D. The CDR3 runs 15 residues. V shed 10 bases and J shed 4 bases, with 20 bases lying between them.

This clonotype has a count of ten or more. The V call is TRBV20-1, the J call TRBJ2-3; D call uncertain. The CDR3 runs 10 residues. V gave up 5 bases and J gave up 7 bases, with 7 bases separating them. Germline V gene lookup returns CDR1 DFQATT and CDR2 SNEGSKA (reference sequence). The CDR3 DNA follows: TGCAGTGCTTTAAGTAATACGCAGTATTTT. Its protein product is CSALSNTQYF.

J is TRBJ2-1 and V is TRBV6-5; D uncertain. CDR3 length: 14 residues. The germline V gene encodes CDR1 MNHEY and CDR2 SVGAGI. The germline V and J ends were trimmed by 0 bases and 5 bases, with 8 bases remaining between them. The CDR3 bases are TGTGCCAGCAGTTACTCTTACACAAACAATGAGCAGTTCTTC. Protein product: CASSYSYTNNEQFF.

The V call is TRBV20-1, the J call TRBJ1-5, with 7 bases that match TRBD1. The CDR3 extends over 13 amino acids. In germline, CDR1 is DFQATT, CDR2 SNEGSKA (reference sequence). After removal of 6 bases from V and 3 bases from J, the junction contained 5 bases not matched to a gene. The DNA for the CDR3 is TGCAGTGCCCCCGGGACAGACAATCAGCCCCAGCATTTT. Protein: CSAPGTDNQPQHF.

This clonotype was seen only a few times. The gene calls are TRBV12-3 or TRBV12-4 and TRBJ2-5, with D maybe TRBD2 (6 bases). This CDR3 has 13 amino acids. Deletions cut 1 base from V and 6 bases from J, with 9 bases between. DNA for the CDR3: TGTGCCAGCAGTTTAGACGGGAGCCAGACCCAGTACTTC. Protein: CASSLDGSQTQYF.

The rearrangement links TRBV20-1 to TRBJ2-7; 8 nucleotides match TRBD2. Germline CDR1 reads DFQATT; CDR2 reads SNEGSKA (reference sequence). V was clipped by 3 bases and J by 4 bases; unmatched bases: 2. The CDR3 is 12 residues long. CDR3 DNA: TGCAGTGCTAGCGGGAGGGCGTACGAGCAGTACTTC. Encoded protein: CSASGRAYEQYF.

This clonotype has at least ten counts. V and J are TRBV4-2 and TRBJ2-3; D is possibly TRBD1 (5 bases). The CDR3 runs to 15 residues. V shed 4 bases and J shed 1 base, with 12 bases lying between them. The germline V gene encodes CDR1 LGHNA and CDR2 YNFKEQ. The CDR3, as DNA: TGTGCCAGCAGCCGTTCGACAGATCGCACAGATACGCAGTATTTT. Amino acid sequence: CASSRSTDRTDTQYF.

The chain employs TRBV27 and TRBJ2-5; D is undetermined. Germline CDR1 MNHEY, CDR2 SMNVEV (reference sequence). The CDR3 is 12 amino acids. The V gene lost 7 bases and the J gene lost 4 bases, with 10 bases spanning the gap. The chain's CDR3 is CASKSLGETQYF. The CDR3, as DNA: TGTGCCAGCAAGAGCCTCGGAGAGACCCAGTACTTC.

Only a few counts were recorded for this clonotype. CDR3 sequence (DNA): TGTGCCAGCAGCCAGCCACCAGATACGCAGTATTTT. This gives the protein CASSQPPDTQYF. The V and J genes are TRBV6-5 and TRBJ2-3; D call uncertain. Germline CDR1 and CDR2: MNHEY and SVGAGI. The CDR3 runs 12 residues. Trimming removed 6 bases at V and 4 bases at J, with 8 bases between.

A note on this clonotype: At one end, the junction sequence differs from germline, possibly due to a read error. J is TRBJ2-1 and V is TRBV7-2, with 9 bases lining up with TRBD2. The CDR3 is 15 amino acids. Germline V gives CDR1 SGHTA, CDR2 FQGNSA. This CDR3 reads CASSLSSGTYNEQFF. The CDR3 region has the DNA TGTGCCAGCAGCTTATCTAGCGGGACCTATAATGAGCAGTTCTTC. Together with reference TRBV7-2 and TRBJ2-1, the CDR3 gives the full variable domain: GAGVSQSPSNKVTEKGKDVELRCDPISGHTALYWYRQSLGQGLEFLIYFQGNSAPDKSGLPSDRFSAERTGGSVSTLTIQRTQQEDSAVYLCASSLSSGTYNEQFFGPGTRLTVL.